The 30 T cell receptor beta chains presented below share a single source sample, sequenced in a study of CD8 T cells in Susac syndrome (dated by TCRdb to about 2019). Preparation of the library involved the immunoSEQ multiplex PCR assay. RNA was extracted using the RNeasy kit, and about 0.5 to 1 microgram was reverse transcribed with random hexamers. The public sequencing data were trimmed at Q25 with fastp and processed into clonotypes with MiXCR by TCRdb, which kept only in-frame beta chains. Under each unique CDR3 protein, matching rows form one entry showing the most common genes and DNA. Across this sample there are some 140,000 distinct CDR3 sequences, with approximately 95% seen only once. The ten largest clones capture around 0.2% of the sample. The sample consisted of CD8+ T cells from PBMCs. These receptors were collected from a human donor with Susac syndrome.

CDR3 residues: CASSEDRGRSQPQHF. CDR3 sequence (DNA): TGTGCCAGCAGTGAAGACAGGGGTCGGAGTCAGCCCCAGCATTTT. This chain joins TRBV6-1 and TRBJ1-5, with 7 bases fitting TRBD1. Germline-derived CDR1 and CDR2 are MNHNS and SASEGT. CDR3 length equals 15 residues. Trimming at V came to 1 base and at J to 6 bases, leaving 6 bases not matched to a gene.

The chain combines TRBV2 with TRBJ2-1; TRBD2 agrees at 11 bases. The CDR3 has 14 residues. With 6 bases clipped from V and 5 bases from J, the junction kept 3 bases outside the gene matches. Germline CDR1 is SNHLY and CDR2 is FYNNEI. The CDR3 region has the DNA TGTGCCAGCAGCCGACTAGCGGGGAACAATGAGCAGTTCTTC. It is translated as CASSRLAGNNEQFF.

The CDR3 loop reads CASSLTAIDTQYF. In DNA, the CDR3 is TGTGCCAGCAGCTTAACTGCTATAGATACGCAGTATTTT. The V call is TRBV7-3, the J call TRBJ2-3; D not resolved. CDR1 is SGHTA, CDR2 FQGTGA, per germline. V shed 0 bases and J shed 5 bases, with 6 bases lying between them. The CDR3 spans 13 residues.

This chain connects TRBV12-3 or TRBV12-4 to TRBJ2-5; D could derive from TRBD1 or TRBD2 (5 bases each). The length of the CDR3 is 15 residues. Trimming left V 6 bases short and J 2 bases short, with 16 bases between. CDR3 sequence reads: CASRPKGPAQETQYF. The CDR3 DNA reads TGTGCCAGCAGACCCAAGGGACCTGCACAAGAGACCCAGTACTTC.

The chain recombines TRBV14 with TRBJ1-1, with D perhaps TRBD1 (6 bases). Trimming removed 8 bases at V and 1 base at J, with 11 bases between. The germline gives CDR1 SGHDN, CDR2 FVKESK. The CDR3 has 13 residues. The CDR3 sequence is CASRGTSNTEAFF. CDR3 bases: TGTGCCAGCCGTGGGACATCGAACACTGAAGCTTTCTTT.

The genes are TRBV18 and TRBJ2-1; 12 bases are shared with TRBD2. Germline-derived CDR1 and CDR2 are KGHSH and LQKENI. This CDR3 contains 16 residues. After removal of 4 bases from V and 6 bases from J, the junction contained 7 bases not matched to a gene. CDR3 loop: CASSLWLAGGINEQFF. CDR3 bases: TGTGCCAGCTCACTCTGGCTAGCGGGAGGGATCAATGAGCAGTTCTTC.

The chain employs TRBV7-9 and TRBJ2-7; no clear D. The CDR3 totals 12 residues. V dropped 6 bases and J dropped 2 bases, with 8 bases sitting between them. Germline CDR1 reads SEHNR; CDR2 reads FQNEAQ (reference sequence). The DNA of the CDR3 is TGTGCCAGCAGTCCAGATCCCTACGAGCAGTACTTC. Translated: CASSPDPYEQYF. Full variable domain (missing parts from reference TRBV7-9 and TRBJ2-7): DTGVSQNPRHKITKRGQNVTFRCDPISEHNRLYWYRQTLGQGPEFLTYFQNEAQLEKSRLLSDRFSAERPKGSFSTLEIQRTEQGDSAMYLCASSPDPYEQYFGPGTRLTVT.

The rearrangement uses TRBV20-1 and TRBJ2-7, with 7 nucleotides matching TRBD1. The CDR3 is 14 residues long. Unmatched junction bases numbered 10, after V lost 4 bases and J lost 4 bases. Looked up from germline, CDR1 is DFQATT and CDR2 is SNEGSKA (reference sequence). CDR3 bases: TGCAGTGCTATGATACAGGGGTGGACGTACGAGCAGTACTTC. This gives the protein CSAMIQGWTYEQYF.

The genes are TRBV19 and TRBJ2-7, with D possibly called TRBD1 or TRBD2 (5 bases each). Germline V gene sequence: CDR1 LNHDA, CDR2 SQIVND (reference sequence). V lost 1 base and J lost 5, with 9 bases in between. The CDR3 spans 13 residues. The DNA of the CDR3 is TGTGCCAGTAGTATAGCGGGGACCCACGAGCAGTACTTC. It encodes CASSIAGTHEQYF. Supplemented by reference TRBV19 and TRBJ2-7, the full variable domain reads DGGITQSPKYLFRKEGQNVTLSCEQNLNHDAMYWYRQDPGQGLRLIYYSQIVNDFQKGDIAEGYSVSREKKESFPLTVTSAQKNPTAFYLCASSIAGTHEQYFGPGTRLTVT.

CDR3 in DNA: TGTGCCAGCAGCTTAGCCGATGGCTACACCTTC. The encoded protein is CASSLADGYTF. V gene TRBV7-9 combines with J gene TRBJ1-2, with D unclear. The CDR3 length is 11 residues. V lost 0 bases, J lost 6 bases, and 2 bases lay in between. Looked up from germline, CDR1 is SEHNR and CDR2 is FQNEAQ (reference sequence). Drawing the rest from reference TRBV7-9 and TRBJ1-2, the complete variable domain is DTGVSQNPRHKITKRGQNVTFRCDPISEHNRLYWYRQTLGQGPEFLTYFQNEAQLEKSRLLSDRFSAERPKGSFSTLEIQRTEQGDSAMYLCASSLADGYTFGSGTRLTVV.

The genes are TRBV27 and TRBJ1-5; 9 nucleotides agree with TRBD1. Trimming at V came to 8 bases and at J to 0 bases, leaving 11 bases not matched to a gene. This CDR3 spans 17 amino acids. Germline values: CDR1 MNHEY, CDR2 SMNVEV (reference sequence). CDR3 in amino acids: CASGDRAQFLSNQPQHF. The CDR3 nucleotides are TGTGCCAGCGGGGACAGGGCCCAGTTTCTTAGCAATCAGCCCCAGCATTTT.

CDR3 in DNA: TGTGCCAGCAGCCGACCCCCAAGATACAATGAGCAGTTCTTC. Translated: CASSRPPRYNEQFF. V is TRBV21-1 and J is TRBJ2-1; whether TRBD1, the table's D call, matches the DNA was not checked. TRBV21-1 is a listed pseudogene. This CDR3 contains 14 residues.

The chain has TRBV13 and TRBJ2-3; TRBD2 matches at 7 bases. CDR1 and CDR2 (germline): PRHDT, FYEKMQ (reference sequence). The junction had 16 bases not matched to a gene; V was cut back by 5 bases and J by 2 bases. CDR3 length: 18 residues. As DNA, the CDR3 is TGTGCCAGCAGCCCGACCCCGAGCACGACTAGCAACACAGATACGCAGTATTTT. Residues: CASSPTPSTTSNTDTQYF.

The rearrangement links TRBV12-3 or TRBV12-4 to TRBJ2-1; D not resolved. This CDR3 has 15 amino acids. The V end lost 3 bases, the J end lost 1 base, and 10 bases lay between the germline ends. CDR3 amino acids: CASSFTWRSYNEQFF. Written as DNA, the CDR3 is TGTGCCAGCAGTTTTACGTGGCGATCCTACAATGAGCAGTTCTTC.

CDR3: CASSQDPTGALYGYTF. Here the CDR3 DNA reads TGCGCCAGCAGCCAAGACCCGACAGGGGCCCTCTATGGCTACACCTTC. V gene TRBV4-1 combines with J gene TRBJ1-2; 8 bases fit TRBD1. The junction had 7 bases not matched to a gene; V was cut back by 0 bases and J by 4 bases. Per the germline V gene, CDR1 is MGHRA and CDR2 is YSYEKL. The CDR3 extends over 16 amino acids.

The CDR3 spells CASSPPLGDTDTQYF. The CDR3 DNA sequence: TGTGCCAGCAGTCCCCCTCTAGGGGACACAGATACGCAGTATTTT. This chain links TRBV12-3 or TRBV12-4 with TRBJ2-3; the D gene is possibly TRBD1 (5 bases). With 5 bases removed from V and 2 bases from J, the gap between germline ends came to 14 bases. The CDR3 consists of 15 residues.

The rearrangement joins TRBV20-1 to TRBJ2-1; 7 nucleotides match TRBD2. The CDR3 is made up of 14 amino acids. Germline values: CDR1 DFQATT, CDR2 SNEGSKA (reference sequence). This CDR3 is CRLTWGTTGNEQFF. The CDR3 region has the DNA TGCAGATTAACTTGGGGGACTACTGGCAATGAGCAGTTCTTC.

This rearrangement joins TRBV4-1 to TRBJ2-7, with D hard to call. The CDR3 sequence is 14 residues long. Germline V gene data show CDR1 as MGHRA and CDR2 as YSYEKL. Trimming took off 3 bases at V and 0 bases at J, with 9 bases between the two ends. As DNA, the CDR3 is TGCGCCAGCAGCCATGGGCCAGACTCCTACGAGCAGTACTTC. Translating it yields CASSHGPDSYEQYF.

The rearrangement joins TRBV5-1 to TRBJ2-3; TRBD1 matches at 7 bases. The CDR3 has 18 amino acids. V trimming: 1 base; J trimming: 2 bases; junction bases outside the gene matches: 13. Looked up from germline, CDR1 is SGHRS and CDR2 is YFSETQ. The CDR3 reads CASSLTGQIKLPTDTQYF. Here the CDR3 DNA reads TGCGCCAGCAGCTTGACGGGACAGATAAAACTACCCACAGATACGCAGTATTTT. Full variable domain (outside the CDR3, taken from reference TRBV5-1 and TRBJ2-3): KAGVTQTPRYLIKTRGQQVTLSCSPISGHRSVSWYQQTPGQGLQFLFEYFSETQRNKGNFPGRFSGRQFSNSRSEMNVSTLELGDSALYLCASSLTGQIKLPTDTQYFGPGTRLTVL.

J is TRBJ2-3 and V is TRBV25-1, with D tentatively TRBD1 (6 bases). The V end was cut by 8 bases, the J end by 2 bases, with 11 bases between. The length of the CDR3 is 13 residues. The germline V gene encodes CDR1 MGHDK and CDR2 SYGVNS. Here the CDR3 reads CASHRALTDTQYF. The CDR3 coding sequence is TGTGCCAGCCACAGGGCCCTCACAGATACGCAGTATTTT.

The J gene is TRBJ1-3, the V gene TRBV29-1; D not certain. The CDR3 runs 16 residues. Germline CDR1 is SQVTM and CDR2 is ANQGSEA. Trimming shortened V by 4 bases and J by 2 bases, and 18 bases separated the two germline ends. In DNA, the CDR3 is TGCAGCGTTGTCGTGTTCGACGCCTCCACTGGAAACACCATATATTTT. Its translation is CSVVVFDASTGNTIYF.

This clonotype occurred once. J is TRBJ1-1 and V is TRBV11-3; no reliable D call. This CDR3 has 12 residues. In germline, CDR1 is SGHNT, CDR2 YENEEA. V dropped 3 bases and J dropped 1 base, with 3 bases sitting between them. In DNA, the CDR3 is TGTGCCAGCAGCTTTCCGAACACTGAAGCTTTCTTT. Encoded protein: CASSFPNTEAFF.

The genes are TRBV20-1 and TRBJ1-5; 9 bases agree with TRBD1. V was pared by 6 bases and J by 6 bases, with 6 bases of the junction left unmatched. This CDR3 is built from 13 residues. CDR1 DFQATT and CDR2 SNEGSKA come from the germline V gene (reference sequence). The CDR3 coding sequence is TGCAGTGCCAGGGACAGGGTTAGTCAGCCCCAGCATTTT. Protein product: CSARDRVSQPQHF.

The chain employs TRBV19 and TRBJ1-4; D remains ambiguous. Germline-derived CDR1 and CDR2 are LNHDA and SQIVND (reference sequence). With 9 bases removed from V and 7 bases from J, the gap between germline ends came to 9 bases. The CDR3 covers 11 residues. CDR3 amino acids: CASTDREKLFF. The CDR3 DNA reads TGTGCCAGCACGGACCGTGAAAAACTGTTTTTT. Based on the CDR3 plus reference TRBV19 and TRBJ1-4, the full variable domain is DGGITQSPKYLFRKEGQNVTLSCEQNLNHDAMYWYRQDPGQGLRLIYYSQIVNDFQKGDIAEGYSVSREKKESFPLTVTSAQKNPTAFYLCASTDREKLFFGSGTQLSVL.

This chain connects TRBV29-1 to TRBJ2-7; 9 bases agree with TRBD1. Germline lookup yields CDR1 SQVTM and CDR2 ANQGSEA. This CDR3 has 14 amino acids. The V gene end was trimmed by 4 bases and the J gene end by 4 bases; junction bases not matched to a gene: 8. Written as DNA, the CDR3 is TGCAGCGTTGTTGGGGGGACAGGGTTTTACGAGCAGTACTTC. Its protein is CSVVGGTGFYEQYF.

This clonotype was observed a single time. CDR3 in amino acids: CASSFGAFNQPQHF. CDR3 DNA: TGTGCCAGCAGCTTCGGGGCCTTCAATCAGCCCCAGCATTTT. V is TRBV5-6 and J is TRBJ1-5; perhaps TRBD1 as D (5 bases). Germline V gives CDR1 SGHDT, CDR2 YYEEEE. V shed 2 bases and J shed 3 bases, with 9 bases lying between them. The CDR3 consists of 14 residues.

V and J are TRBV21-1 and TRBJ2-7; TRBD2 is taken as the D call from the table, unchecked against the DNA. TRBV21-1 is shown as a pseudogene. CDR3 length: 14 residues. The CDR3 reads CASSKERRAGEQYF. As DNA, the CDR3 is TGTGCCAGCAGCAAAGAGAGAAGGGCTGGCGAGCAGTACTTC.

The rearrangement links TRBV20-1 to TRBJ2-1; TRBD2 matches at 11 bases. The J segment lost 9 bases and the V segment lost 5 bases, leaving 6 bases of the junction unmatched. The CDR3 runs 13 residues. Germline values: CDR1 DFQATT, CDR2 SNEGSKA (reference sequence). CDR3: CSAALAGGGEQFF. For the CDR3, the DNA is TGCAGTGCTGCTCTAGCGGGAGGCGGTGAGCAGTTCTTC.

The chain uses TRBV9 and TRBJ2-5, with 14 bases lining up with TRBD2. Losses at the gene ends were 3 bases for V and 3 bases for J; bases not matched to a gene: 4. The length of the CDR3 is 16 residues. Germline CDR1 and CDR2: SGDLS and YYNGEE. The CDR3 DNA is TGTGCCAGCAGCGCACCGACTAGCGGGAGGGAAGAGACCCAGTACTTC. Translating gives CASSAPTSGREETQYF.

The gene calls are TRBV10-2 and TRBJ2-7; 12 nucleotides line up with TRBD2. This CDR3 is built from 16 residues. The V gene's germline CDR1 is WSHSY and CDR2 SAAADI. V lost 6 bases and J lost 3; bases outside the gene matches: 9. In DNA, the CDR3 is TGCGCCAGCAGGAGGTCTAGCGGGAGGGCTGTCTACGAGCAGTACTTC. This sequence encodes CASRRSSGRAVYEQYF.